Listed below are T cell receptor beta chains from one sample, sequenced in a study of blood T cell repertoires in COVID-19. Method: immunoSEQ multiplex PCR; TCRdb's copy keeps in-frame clones and lacks some. The sample lists some 40,000 clones; approximately 90% were seen once. Sequencing was performed on peripheral blood. Source of these receptors: a man in his sixties or seventies with acute or convalescent COVID-19. Both conserved end residues are part of each CDR3. The D gene is left open where the match is weak. Clone size is stated in some rows and not others, as once, few, many or a class when expanded.

v_call,clone_size,j_call,d_call,cdr3_aa,cdr3_nt
TRBV19,once,TRBJ1-2,TRBD1,CASSPTGGSYYGYTF,TGTGCCAGTAGTCCGACAGGGGGCTCGTACTATGGCTACACCTTC
TRBV3-1/TRBV3-2,.,TRBJ2-5,.,CASSQVSGGLLQYF,TGTGCCAGCAGCCAAGTGTCCGGGGGGCTGCTCCAGTACTTC
TRBV6-6,.,TRBJ1-5,.,CASSSPGGNQPQHF,TGTGCCAGCAGTTCCCCAGGGGGCAATCAGCCCCAGCATTTT
TRBV20-1,.,TRBJ1-2,.,CSASPDPQGNYGYTF,TGCAGTGCTAGTCCTGACCCACAGGGAAACTATGGCTACACCTTC
TRBV15,.,TRBJ1-5,TRBD1,CATSRPRQGSQPQHF,TGTGCCACCAGCAGACCCCGACAGGGATCTCAGCCCCAGCATTTT
TRBV3-1/TRBV3-2,.,TRBJ1-2,.,CASSHSARGLGGYTF,TGTGCCAGCAGCCACTCTGCAAGGGGACTGGGTGGCTACACCTTC
TRBV6-5,.,TRBJ2-1,TRBD2,CASTLSGTSNEQFF,TGTGCCAGCACCTTATCCGGGACTAGCAATGAGCAGTTCTTC
TRBV6-6,once,TRBJ1-1,.,CASSYRQGYEAFF,TGTGCCAGCAGTTATCGGCAGGGCTATGAAGCTTTCTTT
TRBV5-5,.,TRBJ2-3,TRBD1,CASSLGQGMIDTQYF,TGTGCCAGCAGCTTGGGACAGGGGATGATAGATACGCAGTATTTT
TRBV7-3,.,TRBJ2-3,TRBD2,CASSLSSGVNTDTQYF,TGTGCCAGCAGCTTAAGTAGCGGGGTTAACACAGATACGCAGTATTTT
TRBV3-1/TRBV3-2,.,TRBJ2-3,TRBD2,CASRGLAGPTDTQYF,TGTGCCAGCAGGGGGCTAGCGGGACCCACAGATACGCAGTATTTT
TRBV12-5,.,TRBJ2-7,.,CASGLDYGEQYF,TGTGCTAGTGGCCTGGACTATGGAGAGCAGTACTTC
TRBV19,.,TRBJ1-2,TRBD1,CASSIKGQGRGYTF,TGTGCCAGTAGTATTAAGGGACAGGGACGAGGCTACACCTTC
TRBV7-2,.,TRBJ1-2,TRBD1,CASSQDRYYGYTF,TGTGCCAGCAGCCAGGACAGGTACTATGGCTACACCTTC
TRBV5-4,.,TRBJ2-1,TRBD1,CASSSRTGSYNEQFF,TGTGCCAGCAGCTCTAGGACAGGGTCGTACAATGAGCAGTTCTTC
TRBV24-1,once,TRBJ1-1,TRBD1,CATSDTPGQGPSEAFF,TGTGCCACCAGTGATACCCCGGGACAGGGTCCCAGTGAAGCTTTCTTT
TRBV5-4,few,TRBJ2-3,TRBD2,CASSARSSGSRYTQYF,TGTGCCAGCAGTGCGCGTTCTAGCGGGAGTAGATATACGCAGTATTTT
TRBV29-1,.,TRBJ1-2,.,CSIRQITDYGYTF,TGCAGCATCCGACAGATCACTGACTATGGCTACACCTTC
TRBV4-3,.,TRBJ2-2,TRBD1,CASSQKQGGGELFF,TGCGCCAGCAGCCAAAAACAGGGGGGCGGGGAGCTGTTTTTT
TRBV6-4,.,TRBJ1-1,TRBD1,CASRREGYGTGGLNTEAFF,TGTGCCAGCAGGAGGGAAGGATACGGGACAGGGGGCCTGAACACTGAAGCTTTCTTT
TRBV7-2,.,TRBJ1-2,.,CASSFKLNYGYTF,TGTGCCAGCAGCTTCAAGCTCAACTATGGCTACACCTTC
TRBV3-1/TRBV3-2,.,TRBJ2-1,TRBD2,CASSRLAGGENEQFF,TGTGCCAGCAGCCGGCTAGCGGGAGGGGAAAATGAGCAGTTCTTC